These T cell receptor beta chains were read from a single sample in a study of blood T cell repertoires in COVID-19. Measured with immunoSEQ multiplex PCR; TCRdb has only the in-frame clones, and not every one. The table has 150,000 to 200,000 clones, approximately 81% seen once. The sequencing sample was made of PBMCs or T cells enriched from blood (not recorded which). These receptors all stem from a man aged 60 to 75 who had recovered from COVID-19. CDR3s include the opening cysteine and the closing phenylalanine or tryptophan. The D gene is left open where the match is weak. Size is omitted from some rows. Given values are once, few, many or a class for expanded clones.

j_gene: TRBJ2-7; v_gene: TRBV11-2; d_gene: NA; abundance: NA; CDR3aa: CASSLDLPGQFAYEQYF; CDR3nt: TGTGCCAGCAGCTTAGACCTTCCTGGACAGTTCGCCTACGAGCAGTACTTC
j_gene: TRBJ2-1; v_gene: TRBV27; d_gene: TRBD2; abundance: many; CDR3aa: CASSLAGGQINEQFF; CDR3nt: TGTGCCAGCAGTTTAGCGGGGGGCCAGATCAATGAGCAGTTCTTC
j_gene: TRBJ2-5; v_gene: TRBV5-1; d_gene: NA; abundance: NA; CDR3aa: CASSLDRVQETQYF; CDR3nt: TGCGCCAGCAGCTTGGACAGGGTCCAAGAGACCCAGTACTTC
j_gene: TRBJ2-2; v_gene: TRBV19; d_gene: TRBD2; abundance: NA; CDR3aa: CATPKTLAATGELFF; CDR3nt: TGTGCCACTCCAAAAACGCTAGCGGCCACCGGGGAGCTGTTTTTT
j_gene: TRBJ1-6; v_gene: TRBV10-1; d_gene: NA; abundance: once; CDR3aa: CASSGPGGNAYNSPLHF; CDR3nt: TGCGCCAGCAGCGGACCGGGGGGGAACGCCTATAATTCACCCCTCCACTTT
j_gene: TRBJ1-1; v_gene: TRBV7-2; d_gene: NA; abundance: NA; CDR3aa: CASSSQGGARAFF; CDR3nt: TGTGCCAGCAGCTCCCAAGGAGGGGCTAGAGCTTTCTTT
j_gene: TRBJ2-3; v_gene: TRBV18; d_gene: TRBD1; abundance: NA; CDR3aa: CASSPPGRGPTDTQYF; CDR3nt: TGTGCCAGCTCACCACCGGGCAGGGGGCCCACAGATACGCAGTATTTT
j_gene: TRBJ2-1; v_gene: TRBV7-8; d_gene: TRBD2; abundance: NA; CDR3aa: CASSLVAGGRYNEQFF; CDR3nt: TGTGCCAGCAGCTTAGTTGCCGGGGGGAGATACAATGAGCAGTTCTTC
j_gene: TRBJ1-5; v_gene: TRBV5-6; d_gene: TRBD1; abundance: NA; CDR3aa: CASSAGQINQPQHF; CDR3nt: TGTGCCAGCAGCGCGGGACAGATCAATCAGCCCCAGCATTTT
j_gene: TRBJ1-4; v_gene: TRBV3-1/TRBV3-2; d_gene: NA; abundance: NA; CDR3aa: CASSQEWGEELFF; CDR3nt: TGTGCCAGCAGCCAAGAATGGGGGGAAGAACTGTTTTTT
j_gene: TRBJ1-1; v_gene: TRBV4-1; d_gene: NA; abundance: once; CDR3aa: CASSQDPMGSQNTEAFF; CDR3nt: TGCGCCAGCAGCCAAGATCCGATGGGCTCCCAAAACACTGAAGCTTTCTTT
j_gene: TRBJ2-2; v_gene: TRBV10-3; d_gene: TRBD1; abundance: NA; CDR3aa: CAISSPGQGHTELFF; CDR3nt: TGTGCCATCAGCTCCCCGGGACAGGGCCATACAGAGCTGTTTTTT
j_gene: TRBJ2-7; v_gene: TRBV6-1; d_gene: NA; abundance: NA; CDR3aa: CASSEGGNRAGEYF; CDR3nt: TGTGCCAGCAGTGAAGGAGGGAATCGAGCGGGCGAGTACTTC
j_gene: TRBJ1-4; v_gene: TRBV24-1; d_gene: NA; abundance: NA; CDR3aa: CATSAQTNEKLFF; CDR3nt: TGTGCCACCAGTGCGCAGACTAATGAAAAACTGTTTTTT
j_gene: TRBJ2-2; v_gene: TRBV19; d_gene: TRBD1; abundance: NA; CDR3aa: CASRETGGANTGELFF; CDR3nt: TGTGCCAGTAGGGAGACAGGGGGCGCGAACACCGGGGAGCTGTTTTTT
j_gene: TRBJ1-2; v_gene: TRBV21-1; d_gene: NA; abundance: NA; CDR3aa: CASSPQYGYTF; CDR3nt: TGTGCCAGCAGCCCCCAGTATGGCTACACCTTC
j_gene: TRBJ2-1; v_gene: TRBV10-3; d_gene: TRBD2; abundance: once; CDR3aa: CAISGGLAGGSYNEQFF; CDR3nt: TGTGCCATCAGTGGCGGACTAGCGGGAGGGTCCTACAATGAGCAGTTCTTC
j_gene: TRBJ2-5; v_gene: TRBV27; d_gene: NA; abundance: NA; CDR3aa: CASRSIRGRETQYF; CDR3nt: TGTGCCAGCAGATCGATCAGGGGACGGGAGACCCAGTACTTC
j_gene: TRBJ1-6; v_gene: TRBV28; d_gene: NA; abundance: NA; CDR3aa: CASIQGSSYNSPLHF; CDR3nt: TGTGCCAGCATTCAGGGGAGCTCCTATAATTCACCCCTCCACTTT
j_gene: TRBJ2-7; v_gene: TRBV7-2; d_gene: NA; abundance: NA; CDR3aa: CASSRERADLYEQYF; CDR3nt: TGTGCCAGCAGCCGCGAGCGGGCAGACCTCTACGAGCAGTACTTC
j_gene: TRBJ1-1; v_gene: TRBV7-9; d_gene: TRBD1; abundance: NA; CDR3aa: CASRQGRGLRKSTEAFF; CDR3nt: TGTGCCAGCCGACAAGGAAGGGGGCTGCGGAAAAGCACTGAAGCTTTCTTT
j_gene: TRBJ1-5; v_gene: TRBV18; d_gene: NA; abundance: NA; CDR3aa: CASSIQEEGQPQHF; CDR3nt: TGTGCCAGCTCAATACAGGAGGAGGGTCAGCCCCAGCATTTT
j_gene: TRBJ1-5; v_gene: TRBV5-6; d_gene: NA; abundance: few; CDR3aa: CASSLAGTFQPQHF; CDR3nt: TGTGCCAGCAGCTTGGCCGGTACTTTTCAGCCCCAGCATTTT
j_gene: TRBJ2-2; v_gene: TRBV6-5; d_gene: NA; abundance: NA; CDR3aa: CASKGLANTGELFF; CDR3nt: TGTGCCAGCAAAGGCCTAGCAAACACCGGGGAGCTGTTTTTT
j_gene: TRBJ2-4; v_gene: TRBV15; d_gene: TRBD2; abundance: NA; CDR3aa: CATSSTSSGSGNIQYF; CDR3nt: TGTGCCACCAGCTCGACCTCTAGCGGGAGCGGAAACATTCAGTACTTC
j_gene: TRBJ2-1; v_gene: TRBV4-1; d_gene: TRBD2; abundance: NA; CDR3aa: CASRTTGTSFNEQFF; CDR3nt: TGCGCCAGCAGGACAACCGGGACTAGCTTCAATGAGCAGTTCTTC
j_gene: TRBJ2-5; v_gene: TRBV28; d_gene: TRBD2; abundance: few; CDR3aa: CASTRAGGDHETQYF; CDR3nt: TGTGCCAGCACCAGAGCGGGAGGCGATCACGAGACCCAGTACTTC
j_gene: TRBJ1-5; v_gene: TRBV28; d_gene: TRBD1; abundance: NA; CDR3aa: CASSTGQGARVGNQPQHF; CDR3nt: TGTGCCAGCAGTACGGGACAGGGGGCGCGTGTGGGCAATCAGCCCCAGCATTTT
j_gene: TRBJ1-2; v_gene: TRBV3-1/TRBV3-2; d_gene: TRBD1; abundance: once; CDR3aa: CASSDGTGGWDGYTF; CDR3nt: TGTGCCAGCAGCGACGGGACAGGGGGCTGGGATGGCTACACCTTC
j_gene: TRBJ2-7; v_gene: TRBV12-3/TRBV12-4; d_gene: NA; abundance: NA; CDR3aa: CASSQTGNYEQYF; CDR3nt: TGTGCCAGCAGTCAGACGGGGAACTACGAGCAGTACTTC
j_gene: TRBJ1-1; v_gene: TRBV6-5; d_gene: NA; abundance: NA; CDR3aa: CASITPQGNTEAFF; CDR3nt: TGTGCCAGCATTACACCTCAGGGTAACACTGAAGCTTTCTTT
j_gene: TRBJ1-2; v_gene: TRBV5-4; d_gene: NA; abundance: once; CDR3aa: CASSSSGVSVF; CDR3nt: TGTGCCAGCAGCTCAAGCGGGGTGTCGGTTTTC
j_gene: TRBJ2-3; v_gene: TRBV24-1; d_gene: TRBD1; abundance: NA; CDR3aa: CATRHPRGQSRPDSTDTQYF; CDR3nt: TGTGCCACCAGGCATCCTAGGGGGCAAAGCCGCCCGGATAGCACAGATACGCAGTATTTT
j_gene: TRBJ1-5; v_gene: TRBV11-2; d_gene: TRBD1; abundance: NA; CDR3aa: CASSFGQGAGQPQHF; CDR3nt: TGTGCCAGCAGCTTTGGACAGGGGGCCGGTCAGCCCCAGCATTTT
j_gene: TRBJ2-5; v_gene: TRBV19; d_gene: NA; abundance: once; CDR3aa: CASSIQGTETQYF; CDR3nt: TGTGCCAGTAGTATACAGGGCACAGAGACCCAGTACTTC